Sequencing of this T cell receptor beta chain was carried out in a study of shared clonotypes between healthy human individuals. V was pared by 3 bases and J by 10 bases, with 13 bases of the junction left unmatched. Germline CDR1 is MNHEY and CDR2 is SMNVEV (reference sequence). The CDR3 runs 16 residues. The table came from immunoSEQ multiplex PCR; TCRdb's copy has only in-frame clones and leaves some out. The profile shows around 2,000,000 clones, approximately 94% of them singletons. Terminally differentiated effector memory CD45RA+ cells were left out of the naive CD8 fraction, which was CD45RO-negative and positively selected for CCR7.

The chain employs TRBV27 and TRBJ2-1; 9 positions match TRBD1. The TCR comes from a man between 18 and 29 years old in good health. Some clones in this sample may be carry-over from other donors' samples. Specimen: naive CD8+ T cells from PBMCs. CDR3 sequence reads: CASSLPLTGGTREQFF. For the CDR3, the DNA is TGTGCCAGCAGTTTGCCGCTCACAGGGGGCACCCGGGAGCAGTTCTTC.